This TCR beta chain derives from a study of shared clonotypes between healthy human individuals. Across the study: Donors had three CD4 naive, three CD4 memory, two CD8 naive and one CD8 memory plate apiece. General study findings and limits: Clonotypes which were not shared had lower generation probabilities than clonotypes that all four donors shared.

There are 11 residues in the CDR3. V lost 7 bases and J 10 bases, leaving 11 bases between the germline ends. The germline V gene encodes CDR1 SNHLY and CDR2 FYNNEI. Samples underwent the assay at deep level. Clones were read by immunoSEQ multiplex PCR, and TCRdb kept only the in-frame ones, dropping some. The sample has some 2 million clones, roughly 94% seen once. This clone has just one count. The target antigen is unknown. The TCR originated in a man between 18 and 29 years old in good health. The chain is built from TRBV2 and TRBJ2-1; D might be TRBD2 (5 bases). Sequenced material: naive CD4+ T cells sorted from blood. Stated subset: CD45RA+ positively selected. The CDR3 nucleotides read TGTGCCAGCAAGTCCTGGGAGGAGCAGTTCTTC. This translates into CASKSWEEQFF.